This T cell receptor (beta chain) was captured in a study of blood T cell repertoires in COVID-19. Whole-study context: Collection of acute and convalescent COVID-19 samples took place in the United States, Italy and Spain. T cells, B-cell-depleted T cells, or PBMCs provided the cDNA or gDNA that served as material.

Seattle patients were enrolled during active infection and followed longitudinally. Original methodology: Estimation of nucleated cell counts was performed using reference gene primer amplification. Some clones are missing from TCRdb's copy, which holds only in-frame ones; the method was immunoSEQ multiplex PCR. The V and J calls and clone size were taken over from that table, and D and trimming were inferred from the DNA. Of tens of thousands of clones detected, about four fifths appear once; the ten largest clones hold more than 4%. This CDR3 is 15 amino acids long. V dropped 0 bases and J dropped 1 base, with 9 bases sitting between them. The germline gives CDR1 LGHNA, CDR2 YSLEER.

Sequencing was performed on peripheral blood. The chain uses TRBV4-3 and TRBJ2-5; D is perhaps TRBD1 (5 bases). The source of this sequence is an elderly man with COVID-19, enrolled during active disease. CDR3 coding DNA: TGCGCCAGCAGCCAAGACGCGACAGTCCAAGAGACCCAGTACTTC. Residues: CASSQDATVQETQYF.